The next 5 T cell receptor beta chains were all read from a single sample in a study of CD8+ T cells in alopecia areata. Treatment indicated: oral pan-JAK inhibitor, 5-10 mg twice daily. Extracted RNA was reverse transcribed, and the resulting cDNA served as sequencing template. The table came from immunoSEQ multiplex PCR; TCRdb's copy has only in-frame clones and leaves some out. Of some 130,000 clones in the sample, about half were seen once. Sample: CD4+ T cells sorted from blood, taken at week 4, from a patient treated with tofacitinib. The receptors derive from a human donor with alopecia areata.

The chain recombines TRBV6-5 with TRBJ2-4, with D perhaps being TRBD1 or TRBD2 (6 bases each). The ends were cut back, 0 bases at V and 2 bases at J, with 11 bases in the middle. This CDR3 has 16 amino acids. Germline lookup yields CDR1 MNHEY and CDR2 SVGAGI. The CDR3 DNA sequence: TGTGCCAGCAGTTACTCGGAGGGGGTGTCCAAAAACATTCAGTACTTC. Residues: CASSYSEGVSKNIQYF.

The V gene is TRBV30, the J gene TRBJ2-5; D uncertain. V was cut by 0 bases and J by 4 bases, with 9 bases left in between. CDR1 and CDR2 from the germline V gene are GTSNPN and SVGIG (reference sequence). CDR3 length: 13 amino acids. The DNA for the CDR3 is TGTGCCTGGAGTGTCCCAGTAGGAGAGACCCAGTACTTC. This sequence encodes CAWSVPVGETQYF. Together with reference TRBV30 and TRBJ2-5, the CDR3 gives the full variable domain: SQTIHQWPATLVQPVGSPLSLECTVEGTSNPNLYWYRQAAGRGLQLLFYSVGIGQISSEVPQNLSASRPQDRQFILSSKKLLLSDSGFYLCAWSVPVGETQYFGPGTRLLVL.

The chain recombines TRBV30 with TRBJ2-1; tentative D call: TRBD1 (6 bases). Germline lookup yields CDR1 GTSNPN and CDR2 SVGIG (reference sequence). This CDR3 contains 14 residues. With 4 bases removed from V and 5 bases from J, the gap between germline ends came to 15 bases. CDR3 in DNA: TGTGCCTGGATTGGTCCATACAGGGACAATGAGCAGTTCTTC. Its translation is CAWIGPYRDNEQFF.

In this sample, this clone turned up a few times. V and J are TRBV7-9 and TRBJ2-1; 9 nucleotides match TRBD2. This CDR3 is built from 17 residues. V shed 3 bases and J 6 bases; nucleotides not matched to a gene: 12. The germline CDR1 and CDR2 sequences are SEHNR and FQNEAQ (reference sequence). CDR3: CASSFSLVAGESNEQFF. CDR3 DNA: TGTGCCAGCAGCTTTAGTTTAGTAGCGGGAGAATCCAATGAGCAGTTCTTC.

As DNA, the CDR3 is TGCGCCAGCAGCCAAGGGTTATCGGGGCGTCGCCTCGGCTACACCTTC. This translates into CASSQGLSGRRLGYTF. This chain joins TRBV4-1 and TRBJ1-2; the D gene is possibly TRBD1 (5 bases). V shed 1 base and J shed 8 bases, with 20 bases lying between them. Germline CDR1 MGHRA, CDR2 YSYEKL. CDR3 length: 16 residues.